The subject of this entry is one T cell receptor (beta chain). A single count supports this clone. Its antigen is unknown. No base qualities exist here, and no much larger clone lies one base off it. The entry originates in a study of OX40 agonist ivuxolimab in advanced cancers. At the level of the whole study: Ivuxolimab was a fully human IgG2 agonistic monoclonal antibody targeting the costimulatory receptor OX40 (CD134). The paper describes the monotherapy dose-escalation part (N = 52 patients) of the phase I trial of ivuxolimab. Intravenous ivuxolimab was administered to patients every 2 weeks at six dose levels: 0.01, 0.1, 0.3, 1.5, 3 and 10 mg/kg. Patients were allowed to have had prior anti-PD-1, anti-PD-L1 or anti-CTLA-4 therapy, and about 40% of the dose-escalation patients had been treated with checkpoint inhibitors. In the dose-escalation cohort, about four fifths of patients were male, and the mean age was 60 years with a range of about 20 to 79. Three dose-escalation patients achieved partial responses, one with hepatocellular carcinoma and two with cutaneous melanoma. Peripheral TCRbeta sequencing aimed to test whether ivuxolimab altered TCR sequence diversity and caused clonal T-cell expansion. Of the 50 or so patients in dose escalation, around 20 had hepatocellular carcinoma, about 15 had melanoma, 9 had renal cell carcinoma and 9 had head and neck cancer. What the study reported, not specific to this receptor: Which antigens the clonally expanded peripheral T cells were specific for was not determined. At doses of 0.1 to 3.0 mg/kg, clonal expansion of both CD4+ and CD8+ T cells in blood was seen between baseline and week 6. Low levels of normalized T-cell clonal expansion were also seen in some nonresponding patients. In partial responders in the 0.1-3.0 mg/kg groups, normalized peripheral clonal expansion was found to be among the lowest, especially among CD8+ T cells. On average, CD8+ T cells showed more expanded clones than CD4+ T cells after ivuxolimab.

The trial excluded patients who had a history of autoimmune disease or who were on systemic immunosuppression. Peripheral blood for TCR sequencing was collected from all dose cohorts at baseline, on cycle 4 day 1, and on cycle 7 day 1. Samples came from an open-label, multicenter, first-in-human phase I dose-escalation trial of ivuxolimab. The trial enrolled adults with locally advanced or metastatic head and neck squamous cell, hepatocellular, melanoma or renal cell carcinoma. Before TCR sequencing, CD4+ T cells and CD8+ T cells were sorted from peripheral blood as separate populations. Looking up the germline V gene (reference sequence) yields CDR1 LNHDA and CDR2 SQIVND. Measured from the cysteine to the phenylalanine, the CDR3 is 15 residues long. CDR3 DNA is the only sequence kept; it has 45 bases, read in frame from the first base. Trimming takes 3 bases off V and 8 bases off J; junction bases not matched to a gene: 8.

Genomic DNA was isolated from the sorted cells so that the TCRbeta CDR3 region could be sequenced. The immunoSEQ Assay was used to sequence the TCRbeta CDR3 regions. Imported from immuneACCESS, the table was reduced by TCRdb to in-frame sequences with V and J called. These copies leave out some clones; in studies compared against another copy, an unresolved V gene accounts for under half, and the cause of the remainder is not known. The sample has 65,000 to 75,000 clones on record, more than 75% of them singletons. Approximately 1% of the sample goes to the ten largest clones. This receptor was obtained from an adult with an advanced solid tumor such as melanoma, head and neck, liver or kidney cancer. The sample was CD4+ or CD8+ T cells sorted from blood, taken in a trial of the OX40 agonist ivuxolimab. The chain is assembled from TRBV19 and TRBJ2-5, and TRBD2 matches 11 of the central bases. The CDR3 in this case is CASSIPSGGRGTQYF. The sequenced DNA is TGTGCCAGTAGTATCCCTAGCGGGGGGCGAGGAACCCAGTACTTC. The variable domain in full, with residues beyond the CDR3 obtained from the reference TRBV19 and TRBJ2-5 genes, is DGGITQSPKYLFRKEGQNVTLSCEQNLNHDAMYWYRQDPGQGLRLIYYSQIVNDFQKGDIAEGYSVSREKKESFPLTVTSAQKNPTAFYLCASSIPSGGRGTQYFGPGTRLLVL.